This T cell receptor (beta chain) was profiled in a study of blood T cell repertoires in COVID-19. V gave up 5 bases and J gave up 0 bases; unmatched junction bases: 4. Germline loops: CDR1 MDHEN, CDR2 SYDVKM. This CDR3 has 15 amino acids. TCRdb's copy holds only in-frame clones and misses some; the assay was immunoSEQ multiplex PCR. The sample has 330,000 or so clones, roughly 90% seen once. This clonotype was obtained from a woman between 25 and 40 years old who had recovered from COVID-19. Sequencing used PBMCs or T cells enriched from blood (not recorded which). This chain links TRBV28 with TRBJ1-5; 7 nucleotides agree with TRBD1. Written as DNA, the CDR3 is TGTGCCAGCAGTCGACAGGGACTTAGCAATCAGCCCCAGCATTTT. Amino acid sequence: CASSRQGLSNQPQHF.